A single sample gave rise to the 15 T cell receptor beta chains below, sequenced in a study of blood T cells in healthy people across ages. PCR was performed a second time for 7 to 11 cycles using a sample-barcoded 5' primer and a J-beta primer mix. TCRdb itself ran the 5' RACE reads through MiXCR, one entry per CDR3 protein. The table includes about 1,000,000 distinct CDR3 sequences, less than 50% detected once. What was sequenced was blood. All receptors derive from a woman aged 60-75 years in good health.

For this clonotype: The junction departs from the called germline gene at one end, perhaps through a read error. The gene calls are TRBV20-1 and TRBJ2-7; 12 bases line up with TRBD2. Germline V gene sequence: CDR1 DFQATT, CDR2 SNEGSKA (reference sequence). This CDR3 has 15 residues. The DNA of the CDR3 is TGCAGTGCCAGAGAAACCGGGACTAGCGGGTACGAGCAGTACTTC. Translated: CSARETGTSGYEQYF.

This clonotype appeared once. This rearrangement joins TRBV9 to TRBJ2-7, with TRBD2 matching over 10 bases. The CDR3 runs 15 residues. CDR1 is SGDLS, CDR2 YYNGEE, per germline. V lost 1 base to trimming and J lost 7 bases; unmatched junction nucleotides: 8. CDR3 amino acids: CASSVRASGSNEQYF. As DNA, the CDR3 is TGTGCCAGCAGCGTACGTGCTAGCGGGAGCAATGAGCAGTACTTC.

This clonotype was recorded a few times. The CDR3 DNA reads as TGTGCCAGCAGGCCCGAGGGCCGCAGCACAGATACGCAGTATTTT. It specifies CASRPEGRSTDTQYF. The chain couples TRBV27 to TRBJ2-3; D perhaps matches TRBD2 (5 bases). The CDR3 consists of 15 residues. Trimming took 6 bases from V and 0 from J, leaving 13 bases between them. CDR1 is MNHEY, CDR2 SMNVEV, per germline (reference sequence).

For this clonotype: Given a much more abundant clone one base away, this may be a read error. The chain uses TRBV25-1 and TRBJ2-7, with no clear D. Gene TRBJ2-5 matches the end of the DNA better, so the J call may be wrong. CDR1 MGHDK and CDR2 SYGVNS come from the germline V gene. The length of the CDR3 is 11 residues. CDR3 region: CAGFDRETQYF. The CDR3 DNA is TGTGCCGGCTTTGACCGGGAGACCCAGTACTTC.

J is TRBJ1-2 and V is TRBV10-3; D is possibly TRBD1 (5 bases). CDR1 ENHRY and CDR2 SYGVKD come from the germline V gene. The CDR3 has 14 amino acids. Trimming stripped 6 bases from V and 1 base from J, with 12 bases between. In DNA form, the CDR3 reads TGTGCCATCAGATCCGGGACGGATAACTATGGCTACACCTTC. As protein: CAIRSGTDNYGYTF.

Concerning this clonotype: Mismatch with germline at one junction end may stem from a read error. The chain has TRBV7-6 and TRBJ2-6; no definite D call. Germline assignment: CDR1 SGHVS and CDR2 FNYEAQ. The CDR3 runs 15 residues. CDR3 residues: CASSTAFSGDNVLTF. The CDR3 DNA follows: TGTGCCAGCAGCACAGCCTTCTCTGGGGACAACGTCCTGACTTTC.

This clonotype was picked up a small number of times. V and J are TRBV27 and TRBJ1-2; 7 bases match TRBD1. CDR3 length equals 15 residues. The V gene end was trimmed by 0 bases and the J gene end by 6 bases; junction bases not matched to a gene: 7. The germline CDR1 and CDR2 sequences are MNHEY and SMNVEV (reference sequence). The chain's CDR3 is CASSLSDRRGHGYTF. CDR3 nucleotide sequence: TGTGCCAGCAGTTTATCGGATCGGAGGGGGCATGGCTACACCTTC.

The CDR3 sequence is CASSWQGAINQPQHF. CDR3 bases: TGCGCCAGCAGCTGGCAGGGGGCCATCAATCAGCCCCAGCATTTT. This chain uses TRBV5-1 with TRBJ1-5; the match to TRBD1 covers 8 bases. V lost 3 bases, J lost 3 bases, and 5 bases stayed unmatched. The length of the CDR3 is 15 residues. The germline V gene has CDR1 SGHRS and CDR2 YFSETQ.

The chain is built from TRBV2 and TRBJ2-3; 15 nucleotides line up with TRBD2. CDR3 length: 16 residues. V lost 4 bases and J lost 5; bases outside the gene matches: 4. CDR1 SNHLY and CDR2 FYNNEI come from the germline V gene. CDR3 sequence: CASSGGLAGGQDTQYF. As DNA, the CDR3 is TGTGCCAGCAGTGGAGGACTAGCGGGAGGGCAAGATACGCAGTATTTT. The entire variable domain, with the rest obtained from reference TRBV2 and TRBJ2-3, is as follows: EPEVTQTPSHQVTQMGQEVILRCVPISNHLYFYWYRQILGQKVEFLVSFYNNEISEKSEIFDDQFSVERPDGSNFTLKIRSTKLEDSAMYFCASSGGLAGGQDTQYFGPGTRLTVL.

J is TRBJ1-2 and V is TRBV12-3 or TRBV12-4; possible D gene TRBD1, 5 bases. This CDR3 is 12 amino acids long. The V end was cut by 7 bases, the J end by 8 bases, with 14 bases between. The DNA of the CDR3 is TGTGCCAGCACTCAGGGAGTTCGGGGCTACACCTTC. It codes for CASTQGVRGYTF.

V gene TRBV7-2 combines with J gene TRBJ2-1; 7 nucleotides agree with TRBD1. Germline lookup yields CDR1 SGHTA and CDR2 FQGNSA. This CDR3 has 15 residues. Trimming cost V 4 bases and J 8 bases; bases outside gene matches: 11. The CDR3 region has the DNA TGTGCCAGCAGCTCCTACAGGGGAAGGTTGGATGAGCAGTTCTTC. It is translated as CASSSYRGRLDEQFF.

The CDR3 reads CASSLGIAGGQDEQFF. The CDR3 coding sequence is TGCGCCAGCAGCTTGGGAATAGCGGGAGGGCAGGATGAGCAGTTCTTC. The chain joins TRBV5-1 to TRBJ2-1; 11 nucleotides align to TRBD2. The CDR3 extends over 16 amino acids. With V trimmed by 0 bases and J by 8 bases, 7 bases remained unmatched. The germline CDR1 and CDR2 sequences are SGHRS and YFSETQ.

The chain uses TRBV2 and TRBJ2-5; possibly TRBD1 for D (6 bases). The DNA end lines up better with TRBJ2-1; the J call may be wrong. This CDR3 has 13 residues. Germline lookup yields CDR1 SNHLY and CDR2 FYNNEI. CDR3 nucleotides: TGTGCCAGCAGTTGGACGCCCCGGGACAAGCAGTTCTTC. As protein: CASSWTPRDKQFF.

V usage is TRBV18 and J usage is TRBJ2-5; TRBD1 matches 10 bases. Germline V gives CDR1 KGHSH, CDR2 LQKENI. The V segment lost 1 base and the J segment 2 bases; nucleotides outside the gene matches: 7. The CDR3 runs to 17 residues. The CDR3 DNA reads TGTGCCAGCTCACCACGGGGACAGGGGAGGTCTCAAGAGACCCAGTACTTC. Amino acid sequence: CASSPRGQGRSQETQYF.

A note on this clonotype: Germline and junction disagree at one end, which may indicate a read error. The chain is built from TRBV6-2 or TRBV6-3 and TRBJ2-1; D remains unclear. CDR3 length equals 15 residues. Germline-derived CDR1 and CDR2 are MNHEY and SVGEGT. CDR3 sequence reads: CASSYSTDSYSEQFF. CDR3 sequence (DNA): TGTGCCAGCAGTTACTCGACCGACTCCTACAGTGAGCAGTTCTTC.